This TCR beta chain was sequenced in a study of OX40 agonist ivuxolimab in advanced cancers. Only in-frame clones appear in the TCRdb table, and some are missing; sequencing was by immunoSEQ multiplex PCR. This sample has around 53,000 clones, with over 75% found just once. The CDR3 consists of 13 residues. Between the trimmed V and J ends, which lost 4 bases and 6 bases, there was a span of 14 bases. The V gene's germline CDR1 is SGHRS and CDR2 YFSETQ. Patients with autoimmune history or systemic immunosuppression were excluded. The V gene is TRBV5-1, the J gene TRBJ2-7; TRBD1 is a possible D gene (7 bases). The TCR originated in an adult with an advanced solid tumor such as melanoma, head and neck, liver or kidney cancer. The sequences come from CD4+ or CD8+ T cells sorted from blood, collected in a trial of the OX40 agonist ivuxolimab. The CDR3 nucleotides read TGCGCCAGCAGCCGGCCGCAGGGGGGCGAGCAGTACTTC. Translation: CASSRPQGGEQYF.